This TCR beta chain was found in a study of post-analysis software for immune sequencing data. Across the whole study: Disease trajectories encompassed relapsing-remitting, secondary progressive and progressive-relapsing multiple sclerosis. Whole-study results and caveats: Strong same-batch co-clustering of samples appeared with F measure clustering. Five TRBV segments were significantly more frequent in patients than in controls. TRBV5-6, TRBV5-1 and TRBV20-1 were among these segments. Comparison with controls showed significantly lower normalized Chao1 diversity in multiple sclerosis patients.

TCR beta cDNA libraries had unique molecular identifiers. There were roughly 0.85 to 11 million T cells, and 400,000 to 650,000 cDNA molecules came from them. TCRdb ran MiXCR on the PCR reads and lists one entry per CDR3 protein. This table holds about 620,000 distinct CDR3 sequences, about 40% found once. The CDR3 extends over 12 amino acids. V shed 1 base and J shed 5 bases, with 3 bases lying between them. As regards this clonotype: Its antigen is unknown.

J is TRBJ1-5 and V is TRBV12-3 or TRBV12-4, with D unresolved. The sequencing sample was made of blood. The clonotype originates from a girl aged 10 to 17 with multiple sclerosis. The CDR3 loop reads CASSLEYQPQHF. The CDR3 DNA reads as TGTGCCAGCAGTTTAGAGTATCAGCCCCAGCATTTT.